What follows are 2 T cell receptor beta chains derived from one specimen sequenced in a study of radiation and T cells in renal cell carcinoma. TCRdb keeps only in-frame clones here, not all; method: immunoSEQ multiplex PCR. The table has roughly 130,000 clones, 75% to 85% seen once. The sample's time point: blood 2 weeks post-SBRT. Treatment specified: 15 Gy SBRT to primary tumor, nephrectomy 4 weeks later. This material consisted of blood, taken from a patient whose treatment included radiotherapy and nephrectomy. The receptors come from a woman between 55 and 75 years old with renal cell carcinoma.

The rearrangement links TRBV19 to TRBJ2-3; D remains ambiguous. V was cut by 0 bases and J by 1 base, with 5 bases left in between. The CDR3 consists of 14 residues. Germline V gene lookup returns CDR1 LNHDA and CDR2 SQIVND (reference sequence). CDR3 DNA: TGTGCCAGTAGTATAGATCTCGGCACAGATACGCAGTATTTT. It is translated as CASSIDLGTDTQYF.

As regards this clone: This specimen includes other DNA sequences encoding the same CDR3. CDR3 nucleotide sequence: TGCGCCAGCAGCTTGACAGGGAACACTGAAGCTTTCTTT. It codes for CASSLTGNTEAFF. V usage is TRBV5-1 and J usage is TRBJ1-1; D perhaps matches TRBD1 (5 bases). The germline CDR1 and CDR2 sequences are SGHRS and YFSETQ. The CDR3 has 13 residues. With 1 base removed from V and 1 base from J, the gap between germline ends came to 5 bases.